This entry lists 3 T cell receptor beta chains sequenced from one sample in a study of vaccination effects on CD4 cells after COVID-19. Using viral peptide pools, the ViraFEST assay grew out antigen-specific CD4+ T cells prior to sequencing. With about 9 days of culture completed, CD4+ T cells were isolated. Subjects were given two BNT162b2 or mRNA-1273 vaccine doses. These receptors' antigens are unknown. Libraries were prepared by immunoSEQ multiplex PCR; TCRdb keeps only in-frame clonotypes and omits some of them. This sample has 13,000 to 15,000 clones, with approximately 72% found just once. This specimen was CD4+ T cells from PBMCs cultured with SARS-CoV-2 spike peptides, taken after COVID-19 vaccination. These receptors all come from a human donor who received a COVID-19 vaccine.

V and J are TRBV9 and TRBJ2-2; 11 nucleotides agree with TRBD1. From germline, CDR1 is SGDLS and CDR2 YYNGEE. CDR3 length: 18 amino acids. With 0 bases clipped from V and 3 bases from J, the junction kept 7 bases outside the gene matches. Written as DNA, the CDR3 is TGTGCCAGCAGCGTAGAAAGTGGACAGGGGGCCGACACCGGGGAGCTGTTTTTT. It specifies CASSVESGQGADTGELFF.

The chain links TRBV7-2 to TRBJ2-3; D remains ambiguous. This CDR3 region has 14 residues. V lost 3 bases and J 0 bases, leaving 7 bases between the germline ends. Germline assignment: CDR1 SGHTA and CDR2 FQGNSA. CDR3 sequence reads: CASSFMPSTDTQYF. The CDR3 nucleotides are TGTGCCAGCAGCTTCATGCCCAGCACAGATACGCAGTATTTT.

This clone is labeled as medium-sized. The chain combines TRBV19 with TRBJ2-5, with 7 bases identical to TRBD1. The junction had 4 bases not matched to a gene; V was cut back by 4 bases and J by 5 bases. The CDR3 sequence is 13 residues long. The V gene's germline CDR1 is LNHDA and CDR2 SQIVND (reference sequence). As DNA, the CDR3 is TGTGCCAGTAGTAGAAGGGGGCGGGAGACCCAGTACTTC. Residues: CASSRRGRETQYF.